A selection of T cell receptor beta chains follows, all from one sample in a study of T-cell memory formation after mild COVID-19. TCRdb re-called the 5' RACE reads through MiXCR, storing one row per CDR3 protein. Of around 140,000 distinct CDR3 sequences in the sample, 15% to 20% were seen once. Sequencing was carried out using PBMCs or a T cell subset sorted from them (not recorded which). All receptors derive from an adult woman who had mild COVID-19 (a few samples of this study predate the infection). Cell type and time point are not known. The CDR3 runs from the conserved cysteine through the conserved F or W. The D gene is left open where the match is weak. For some rows the clone size is stated as once, few or many, or as a class when expanded; others skip it.

J gene: TRBJ2-6; D gene: TRBD1; V gene: TRBV4-1; clone size: few; CDR3 DNA: TGCGCCAGCAGCCAAGGGCACAGGGGGCGCGAGACTGGGGCCAACGTCCTGACTTTC; CDR3 protein: CASSQGHRGRETGANVLTF
J gene: TRBJ1-6; D gene: .; V gene: TRBV6-2/TRBV6-3; clone size: .; CDR3 DNA: TGTGCCAGCAGTTACTCGGCCAGGGGTGATTCACCCCTCCACTTT; CDR3 protein: CASSYSARGDSPLHF
J gene: TRBJ1-3; D gene: .; V gene: TRBV29-1; clone size: .; CDR3 DNA: TGCAGCGTTCGGGGACCGGGAAACACCATATATTTT; CDR3 protein: CSVRGPGNTIYF
J gene: TRBJ2-7; D gene: .; V gene: TRBV7-9; clone size: few; CDR3 DNA: TGTGCCAGCAGCTTAGAGGTGGGGACCCCGTACTTC; CDR3 protein: CASSLEVGTPYF
J gene: TRBJ1-2; D gene: .; V gene: TRBV21-1; clone size: few; CDR3 DNA: TGTGCCAGCAGCAAAGAAGATTCGGGTATTGGCTACACCTTC; CDR3 protein: CASSKEDSGIGYTF
J gene: TRBJ2-7; D gene: .; V gene: TRBV2; clone size: .; CDR3 DNA: TGTGCCAGCAGTTATTTTAAGAACGAGCAGTACTTC; CDR3 protein: CASSYFKNEQYF
J gene: TRBJ2-7; D gene: .; V gene: TRBV5-1; clone size: many; CDR3 DNA: TGCGCCAGCAGCCCAGGAGATGCCGACACCTACGAGCAGTACTTC; CDR3 protein: CASSPGDADTYEQYF
J gene: TRBJ1-6; D gene: TRBD1; V gene: TRBV5-1; clone size: .; CDR3 DNA: TGCGCCAGCAGCTTGTCAGGACAGGGCTATTCACCCCTCCACTTT; CDR3 protein: CASSLSGQGYSPLHF
J gene: TRBJ2-3; D gene: .; V gene: TRBV9; clone size: .; CDR3 DNA: TGTGCCAGCAGCGCAGGATGGGACGGTAGCACAGATACGCAGTATTTT; CDR3 protein: CASSAGWDGSTDTQYF
J gene: TRBJ1-2; D gene: TRBD1; V gene: TRBV15; clone size: .; CDR3 DNA: TGTGCCACCAGCAGAGTTGGGGGACAGCGAGTATCCAACTATGGCTACACCTTC; CDR3 protein: CATSRVGGQRVSNYGYTF
J gene: TRBJ1-6; D gene: .; V gene: TRBV9; clone size: few; CDR3 DNA: TGTGCCAGCAGCCCCCGGACGAGCCTAAATTCACCCCTCCACTTT; CDR3 protein: CASSPRTSLNSPLHF
J gene: TRBJ2-3; D gene: .; V gene: TRBV7-9; clone size: .; CDR3 DNA: TGTGCCAGCACGGAGGTCCGGTCGCAGTATTTT; CDR3 protein: CASTEVRSQYF
J gene: TRBJ1-3; D gene: .; V gene: TRBV29-1; clone size: .; CDR3 DNA: TGCAGCGTTGTGGACGGTGGAAACACCATATATTTT; CDR3 protein: CSVVDGGNTIYF
J gene: TRBJ2-5; D gene: TRBD1; V gene: TRBV5-5; clone size: .; CDR3 DNA: TGTGCCAGCAGCTTCCCGGGACAGGGGGCTAGTGAGACCCAGTACTTC; CDR3 protein: CASSFPGQGASETQYF
J gene: TRBJ1-2; D gene: .; V gene: TRBV2; clone size: few; CDR3 DNA: TGTGCCAGCAGCGCTACAAGAGGGGTGAATGGCTACACCTTC; CDR3 protein: CASSATRGVNGYTF
J gene: TRBJ2-7; D gene: TRBD2; V gene: TRBV29-1; clone size: few; CDR3 DNA: TGCAGCGTCGCCGGACAGCCGGGGGGGTACGAGCAGTACTTC; CDR3 protein: CSVAGQPGGYEQYF
J gene: TRBJ1-5; D gene: .; V gene: TRBV7-2; clone size: .; CDR3 DNA: TGTGCCAGCAGCTTAGTGGCAGGGACCAATCAGCCCCAGCATTTT; CDR3 protein: CASSLVAGTNQPQHF
J gene: TRBJ1-2; D gene: .; V gene: TRBV30; clone size: .; CDR3 DNA: TGTGCCTGGAGTGTACTTGGGAGAGGACGGCCGCCGGGCTACACCTTC; CDR3 protein: CAWSVLGRGRPPGYTF
J gene: TRBJ2-1; D gene: .; V gene: TRBV5-1; clone size: few; CDR3 DNA: TGCGCCAGCAGCTTGACCGAGCTGGGGGCTGAGCAGTTCTTC; CDR3 protein: CASSLTELGAEQFF
J gene: TRBJ2-7; D gene: TRBD2; V gene: TRBV7-2; clone size: .; CDR3 DNA: TGTGCCAGCAGCCTGACTAGCGGGAGGGCTGTAAAGGAGCAGTACTTC; CDR3 protein: CASSLTSGRAVKEQYF
J gene: TRBJ1-1; D gene: TRBD1; V gene: TRBV20-1; clone size: .; CDR3 DNA: TGCAGTGCTAGAGATCTGGACAGGATATTAATCGCTGAAGCTTTCTTT; CDR3 protein: CSARDLDRILIAEAFF
J gene: TRBJ1-6; D gene: TRBD1; V gene: TRBV7-3; clone size: .; CDR3 DNA: TGTGCCAGCGGCAGACAGGGTAATTCACCCCTCCACTTT; CDR3 protein: CASGRQGNSPLHF
J gene: TRBJ1-4; D gene: .; V gene: TRBV20-1; clone size: .; CDR3 DNA: TGCAGTGCCTCTACCGGGGGTTTTGAAAAACTGTTTTTT; CDR3 protein: CSASTGGFEKLFF
J gene: TRBJ2-5; D gene: TRBD1; V gene: TRBV25-1; clone size: few; CDR3 DNA: TGTGCCAGCAGTAAAACAGGGGCAGGCCAAGAGACCCAGTACTTC; CDR3 protein: CASSKTGAGQETQYF
J gene: TRBJ1-6; D gene: TRBD1; V gene: TRBV5-6; clone size: few; CDR3 DNA: TGTGCCAGCAGCTCACTACAGGGGAGTTCACCCCTCCACTTT; CDR3 protein: CASSSLQGSSPLHF
J gene: TRBJ1-2; D gene: .; V gene: TRBV5-1; clone size: once; CDR3 DNA: TGCGCCAGCAGCCCCAGTCCCGACGGCAATGGCTACACCTTC; CDR3 protein: CASSPSPDGNGYTF
J gene: TRBJ2-1; D gene: TRBD1; V gene: TRBV7-3; clone size: .; CDR3 DNA: TGTGCCAGCAGCCGCACAGGGGGACCCGGCAATGAGCAGTTCTTC; CDR3 protein: CASSRTGGPGNEQFF
J gene: TRBJ1-1; D gene: TRBD1; V gene: TRBV7-2; clone size: few; CDR3 DNA: TGTGCCAGCAGCAATCAACAGGGGAGGGCTGAAGCTTTCTTT; CDR3 protein: CASSNQQGRAEAFF
J gene: TRBJ2-5; D gene: .; V gene: TRBV20-1; clone size: .; CDR3 DNA: TGCAGTGCCGAGGGCAACAGCTGGGAGACCCAGTACTTC; CDR3 protein: CSAEGNSWETQYF
J gene: TRBJ2-2; D gene: .; V gene: TRBV10-2; clone size: few; CDR3 DNA: TGCGCCAGCAGTAGTGAAGGGTTGTCCGGGGAGCTGTTTTTT; CDR3 protein: CASSSEGLSGELFF
J gene: TRBJ1-2; D gene: .; V gene: TRBV7-9; clone size: few; CDR3 DNA: TGTGCCGGGTGGACTGCTAACTATGGCTACACCTTC; CDR3 protein: CAGWTANYGYTF
J gene: TRBJ1-1; D gene: .; V gene: TRBV5-1; clone size: many; CDR3 DNA: TGCGCCAGCAGCTTGACTGGGGACACTGAAGCTTTCTTT; CDR3 protein: CASSLTGDTEAFF
J gene: TRBJ1-1; D gene: .; V gene: TRBV7-3; clone size: few; CDR3 DNA: TGTGCCAGCAGCTCGACAGTGGGCACTGAAGCTTTCTTT; CDR3 protein: CASSSTVGTEAFF
J gene: TRBJ1-6; D gene: .; V gene: TRBV18; clone size: .; CDR3 DNA: TGTGCCAGCTCACCGCTCGCGGGGCCAGGGAATAATTCACCCCTCCACTTT; CDR3 protein: CASSPLAGPGNNSPLHF
J gene: TRBJ2-3; D gene: .; V gene: TRBV5-5; clone size: many; CDR3 DNA: TGTGCCAGCAGCTTGGTCAATCTGGTGGGCACAGATACGCAGTATTTT; CDR3 protein: CASSLVNLVGTDTQYF
J gene: TRBJ1-5; D gene: .; V gene: TRBV6-5; clone size: few; CDR3 DNA: TGTGCCAGCAGCCTGCTAGGGCCGGGTCAGCCCCAGCATTTT; CDR3 protein: CASSLLGPGQPQHF
J gene: TRBJ2-3; D gene: .; V gene: TRBV5-1; clone size: .; CDR3 DNA: TGCGCCAGCAGCTTGGGGGTAGGAGTCACAGATACGCAGTATTTT; CDR3 protein: CASSLGVGVTDTQYF
J gene: TRBJ2-7; D gene: TRBD2; V gene: TRBV6-2/TRBV6-3; clone size: few; CDR3 DNA: TGTGCCAGCGATACCGCCGGGACTAGCGGGGAATGGCAGTACTTC; CDR3 protein: CASDTAGTSGEWQYF
J gene: TRBJ1-4; D gene: TRBD1; V gene: TRBV20-1; clone size: few; CDR3 DNA: TGCAGTGCCAGAGACAGGGGGCAGGTTGAAAAACTGTTTTTT; CDR3 protein: CSARDRGQVEKLFF
J gene: TRBJ2-7; D gene: TRBD2; V gene: TRBV5-6; clone size: .; CDR3 DNA: TGTGCCAGCAGACTGCGGGGAGCGGGAGCCTTCGAGCAGTACTTC; CDR3 protein: CASRLRGAGAFEQYF
J gene: TRBJ2-5; D gene: TRBD2; V gene: TRBV7-2; clone size: few; CDR3 DNA: TGTGCCAGCAGCATGACTAGCGGGAGTGGATTGGAGACCCAGTACTTC; CDR3 protein: CASSMTSGSGLETQYF
J gene: TRBJ2-2; D gene: TRBD2; V gene: TRBV7-6; clone size: .; CDR3 DNA: TGTGCCAGCAGTCTACTAGCGGGGGTGAACACCGGGGAGCTGTTTTTT; CDR3 protein: CASSLLAGVNTGELFF
J gene: TRBJ2-3; D gene: TRBD1; V gene: TRBV7-9; clone size: many; CDR3 DNA: TGTGCCAGCAGCCCGCATCGGACAGGGCCAAGCACAGATACGCAGTATTTT; CDR3 protein: CASSPHRTGPSTDTQYF
J gene: TRBJ2-3; D gene: TRBD1; V gene: TRBV3-1; clone size: .; CDR3 DNA: TGTGCCAGCAGCCAAGATGGGGGACAGGGGGTAGATACGCAGTATTTT; CDR3 protein: CASSQDGGQGVDTQYF
J gene: TRBJ2-1; D gene: .; V gene: TRBV6-2/TRBV6-3; clone size: .; CDR3 DNA: TGTGCCAGCAGTTACTCCTCCGGGGAGATCTACAATGAGCAGTTCTTC; CDR3 protein: CASSYSSGEIYNEQFF
J gene: TRBJ2-2; D gene: .; V gene: TRBV5-1; clone size: .; CDR3 DNA: TGCGCCAGCAGCTTGGAGGCCGGCTGGGGGTCGAACACCGGGGAGCTGTTTTTT; CDR3 protein: CASSLEAGWGSNTGELFF
J gene: TRBJ2-7; D gene: TRBD2; V gene: TRBV7-2; clone size: few; CDR3 DNA: TGTGCCAGCAGCCTGAGCGGGGGTTTCTACGAGCAGTACTTC; CDR3 protein: CASSLSGGFYEQYF
J gene: TRBJ2-2; D gene: .; V gene: TRBV19; clone size: few; CDR3 DNA: TGTGCCAGTAAACCCGGGACCGGGGAGCTGTTTTTT; CDR3 protein: CASKPGTGELFF
J gene: TRBJ2-3; D gene: .; V gene: TRBV7-8; clone size: few; CDR3 DNA: TGTGCCAGCAGCTTGAACTCGCGCCCTTCGTATTTT; CDR3 protein: CASSLNSRPSYF